Here is one T cell receptor beta chain with its context. Its antigen is as yet unknown. The V gene end was trimmed by 7 bases and the J gene end by 4 bases; junction bases not matched to a gene: 8. CDR3 length: 15 residues. The germline V gene has CDR1 SNHLY and CDR2 FYNNEI. These data come from a study of vaccination effects on CD4 cells after COVID-19. For the study at large: Each participant was administered two doses of either the BNT162b2 or the mRNA-1273 vaccine.

Produced via immunoSEQ multiplex PCR; TCRdb's table is partial and in-frame only. Of 25,000 to 30,000 clones in the sample, about 70% were seen once. After expansion with viral peptide pools in the ViraFEST assay, antigen-specific CD4+ T cells were sequenced. Subsequent to approximately 9 days of culture, CD4+ T cells were isolated. Nucleocapsid antibodies were negative in the vaccine recipients, who had never had SARS-CoV-2 infection. Fresh IL-2-containing medium replaced half the medium on days 3 and 7. Sequencing used CD4+ T cells from PBMCs cultured with HCoV-NL63 spike peptides, obtained before COVID-19 vaccination. This chain links TRBV2 with TRBJ2-5; 11 nucleotides line up with TRBD2. This sequence was found in a human donor who received a COVID-19 vaccine. The CDR3 DNA follows: TGTGCCAGCATTTTTAGCGGGGGGGCCGGAGAGACCCAGTACTTC. It codes for CASIFSGGAGETQYF.